Detailed here is one TCR beta chain. Its matching antigen is unknown. The sample is drawn from a study of spatial heterogeneity in lung cancer. Study context: Sequence detection consistently recorded a greater number of beta-chain than alpha-chain sequences. Study-level points and caveats: At resection, ubiquitous expanded tumor TCRs appeared in blood more than at follow-up.

Stated time point: sample taken at primary tumor resection. The donors, 70 or so patients with untreated early-stage non-small cell lung cancer, provided the samples. After removal of 5 bases from V and 4 bases from J, the junction contained 8 bases not matched to a gene. Germline V gives CDR1 MDHEN, CDR2 SYDVKM. CDR3 size: 15 residues. MiXCR, run by TCRdb on the 5' RACE reads, gives a single entry per CDR3 protein. The sample has 90,000 to 95,000 distinct CDR3 sequences; approximately 12% are singletons. This TCR was recovered from a male donor with early-stage non-small cell lung cancer. The chain joins TRBV28 to TRBJ2-7, with TRBD1 matching over 10 bases. This specimen was PBMCs, taken at surgery. CDR3 residues: CASSPRQGAGYEQYF. CDR3 bases: TGTGCCAGCAGTCCCCGACAGGGGGCCGGTTACGAGCAGTACTTC.